The 30 T cell receptor beta chains presented below share a single source sample, sequenced in a study of T cell responses to AZD1222 COVID-19 vaccine (dated by TCRdb to the early 2020s). The sample's time point label is to be understood as: baseline before first vaccination. The library was generated by the immunoSEQ multiplex PCR assay. TCRdb limited this immuneACCESS table to in-frame rearrangements with V and J called. A share of clones is missing; checked studies link under half to unresolved V genes, and the rest is unexplained. The sample profile shows approximately 110,000 clones; roughly 90% of them were found once. The ten top clones hold more than 3.5% of the sample. Sample: peripheral blood, taken on day 0 of AZD1222 vaccination. Receptors were obtained from an adult in good health.

CDR3 nucleotides: TGTGCCAGCACTCTCGGGGCGGAGAACCTCTACGAGCAGTACTTC. Amino acid sequence: CASTLGAENLYEQYF. The J gene is TRBJ2-7, the V gene TRBV28; either TRBD1 or TRBD2 may supply D (5 bases each). Germline loops: CDR1 MDHEN, CDR2 SYDVKM. The CDR3 is 15 residues long. Deletions cut 7 bases from V and 3 bases from J, with 19 bases between.

This sequence joins TRBV9 and TRBJ1-4; TRBD1 agrees at 9 bases. Per germline, CDR1 SGDLS and CDR2 YYNGEE. V gave up 5 bases and J gave up 3 bases; unmatched junction bases: 5. The CDR3 consists of 15 residues. The chain's CDR3 is CASSLRQGANEKLFF. The DNA of the CDR3 is TGTGCCAGCAGTCTCAGACAGGGGGCTAATGAAAAACTGTTTTTT.

The chain has TRBV29-1 and TRBJ1-5; TRBD1 might be the D (5 bases). The ends were cut back, 7 bases at V and 1 base at J, with 11 bases in the middle. This CDR3 has 13 residues. Per germline, CDR1 SQVTM and CDR2 ANQGSEA. The CDR3: CSASGGSNQPQHF. In DNA, the CDR3 is TGCAGCGCTTCTGGGGGGAGCAATCAGCCCCAGCATTTT. Filled out from reference TRBV29-1 and TRBJ1-5, the complete variable domain reads SAVISQKPSRDICQRGTSLTIQCQVDSQVTMMFWYRQQPGQSLTLIATANQGSEATYESGFVIDKFPISRPNLTFSTLTVSNMSPEDSSIYLCSASGGSNQPQHFGDGTRLSIL.

The V call is TRBV18, the J call TRBJ1-1, with 10 bases that match TRBD1. The CDR3 has 18 residues. V lost 3 bases to trimming and J lost 11 bases; unmatched junction nucleotides: 21. Germline V CDR1 and CDR2: KGHSH, LQKENI. CDR3 loop: CASSPQAGQGIRITSAFF. CDR3 nucleotide sequence: TGTGCCAGCTCACCCCAGGCGGGACAGGGGATTCGGATTACCTCCGCTTTCTTT.

The chain links TRBV19 to TRBJ2-2, with TRBD2 matching over 8 bases. The CDR3 contains 17 residues. CDR1 and CDR2 (germline): LNHDA, SQIVND (reference sequence). Trimming cost V 5 bases and J 5 bases; bases outside gene matches: 13. CDR3 in DNA: TGTGCCAGTAGTCCGTCGGAAGGGACTAGTGGGACCGGGGAGCTGTTTTTT. Its protein is CASSPSEGTSGTGELFF.

V gene TRBV2 combines with J gene TRBJ1-1; 8 bases are a match to TRBD1. Germline V gene lookup returns CDR1 SNHLY and CDR2 FYNNEI. V trimming: 6 bases; J trimming: 1 base; junction bases outside the gene matches: 4. The CDR3 runs to 14 residues. For the CDR3, the DNA is TGTGCCAGCAGGGGACAGGTGGCGAACACTGAAGCTTTCTTT. It specifies CASRGQVANTEAFF.

This chain joins TRBV4-3 and TRBJ2-3, with D perhaps assigned TRBD1 or TRBD2 (5 bases each). Trimming removed 4 bases at V and 1 base at J, with 21 bases between. This CDR3 region has 18 residues. The germline V gene has CDR1 LGHNA and CDR2 YSLEER. The CDR3 bases are TGCGCCAGCAGCCGTTTCAGGGCTGAGAAGAGGGGCACAGATACGCAGTATTTT. Translating it yields CASSRFRAEKRGTDTQYF.

This chain connects TRBV5-1 to TRBJ2-5; D is uncertain. Per germline, CDR1 SGHRS and CDR2 YFSETQ. Deletions cut 2 bases from V and 14 bases from J, with 28 bases between. This CDR3 is 16 amino acids long. In DNA form, the CDR3 reads TGCGCCAGCAGCTTCGGACCTCGGACCGCTATCCGTCGTAGTTACTTC. Translating gives CASSFGPRTAIRRSYF. The whole variable domain, filled in from reference TRBV5-1 and TRBJ2-5, reads KAGVTQTPRYLIKTRGQQVTLSCSPISGHRSVSWYQQTPGQGLQFLFEYFSETQRNKGNFPGRFSGRQFSNSRSEMNVSTLELGDSALYLCASSFGPRTAIRRSYFGPGTRLLVL.

The chain links TRBV6-5 to TRBJ2-1; 7 nucleotides agree with TRBD1. Germline lookup yields CDR1 MNHEY and CDR2 SVGAGI. With V trimmed by 4 bases and J by 6 bases, 6 bases remained unmatched. The length of the CDR3 is 14 residues. DNA for the CDR3: TGTGCCAGCAGTTCCTCCAGGGGGTCCAATGAGCAGTTCTTC. Translating it yields CASSSSRGSNEQFF.

The CDR3 nucleotides read TGTGCCAGCACCGAACATGGAGGGGAGCAAGAGACCCAGTACTTC. Translated, it gives CASTEHGGEQETQYF. The chain links TRBV27 to TRBJ2-5; perhaps TRBD2 as D (6 bases). Germline assignment: CDR1 MNHEY and CDR2 SMNVEV (reference sequence). The CDR3 runs to 15 residues. Deletions cut 7 bases from V and 2 bases from J, with 17 bases between.

The CDR3 region has the DNA TGTGCCAGTACCAATGGACTAGCTGGGACCCAGTACTTC. Residues: CASTNGLAGTQYF. The J gene is TRBJ2-5, the V gene TRBV19; 8 bases match TRBD2. V lost 7 bases to trimming and J lost 7 bases; unmatched junction nucleotides: 8. CDR3 length: 13 residues. Germline values: CDR1 LNHDA, CDR2 SQIVND (reference sequence).

The count of this clone is one. In DNA, the CDR3 is TGTGCCACCAGTGATGAAGGTTTTGGCTACACCTTC. Its translation is CATSDEGFGYTF. The V call is TRBV24-1, the J call TRBJ1-2, with D unresolved. This CDR3 spans 12 amino acids. V dropped 3 bases and J dropped 7 bases, with 8 bases sitting between them. Germline V lookup: CDR1 KGHDR, CDR2 SFDVKD.

The V call is TRBV19, the J call TRBJ2-3; D gene ambiguous. CDR1 is LNHDA, CDR2 SQIVND, per germline (reference sequence). The CDR3 is 14 amino acids. Trimming stripped 1 base from V and 6 bases from J, with 11 bases between. The CDR3 DNA reads as TGTGCCAGTAGTATAGGGTACCTAGGGGATACGCAGTATTTT. Protein sequence: CASSIGYLGDTQYF.

The CDR3 DNA reads TGTGCCAGCGGAAACAGGGGCCGGTATAATTCACCCCTCCACTTT. Protein sequence: CASGNRGRYNSPLHF. The chain employs TRBV6-5 and TRBJ1-6, with TRBD1 identical over 7 bases. Germline CDR1 is MNHEY and CDR2 is SVGAGI. The CDR3 is made up of 15 amino acids. V lost 8 bases to trimming and J lost 4 bases; unmatched junction nucleotides: 8.

The chain employs TRBV19 and TRBJ2-5; 14 bases map to TRBD2. Losses at the gene ends were 6 bases for V and 2 bases for J; bases not matched to a gene: 14. The CDR3 is 19 residues long. Germline V lookup: CDR1 LNHDA, CDR2 SQIVND (reference sequence). The CDR3 DNA reads TGTGCCAGTAGGGCAGGACTAGCGGGAGGCCGGGGCCTACAAGAGACCCAGTACTTC. It specifies CASRAGLAGGRGLQETQYF.

Points on this clone: A read error may produce the germline difference seen at one junction end. In the same sample, other DNA sequences code for this CDR3. This chain links TRBV28 with TRBJ2-7, with 7 bases matching TRBD2. Germline values: CDR1 MDHEN, CDR2 SYDVKM. CDR3 length: 14 residues. The chain's CDR3 is CASSLSGGGYEQYF. The CDR3 nucleotides read TGTGCCAGCAGCTTATCGGGAGGTGGGTACGAGCAGTACTTC.

The rearrangement links TRBV24-1 to TRBJ1-5; D perhaps matches TRBD1 (6 bases). CDR3 length: 14 residues. Trimming took 5 bases from V and 1 from J, leaving 8 bases between them. Per the germline V gene, CDR1 is KGHDR and CDR2 is SFDVKD. The CDR3 region is CATSGRGSNQPQHF. CDR3 in DNA: TGTGCCACCAGTGGTAGGGGGAGCAATCAGCCCCAGCATTTT.

The chain combines TRBV4-2 with TRBJ1-3; the D gene is possibly TRBD1 (5 bases). There are 17 residues in the CDR3. Germline assignment: CDR1 LGHNA and CDR2 YNFKEQ. Trimming stripped 0 bases from V and 1 base from J, with 13 bases between. DNA of the CDR3: TGTGCCAGCAGCCAAGACAGGCTCGGGACTTCTGGAAACACCATATATTTT. Amino acids: CASSQDRLGTSGNTIYF.

V usage is TRBV3-1 (or the pseudogene TRBV3-2) and J usage is TRBJ1-2, with D perhaps TRBD1 (6 bases). This CDR3 contains 14 residues. Trimming shortened V by 5 bases and J by 7 bases, and 17 bases separated the two germline ends. The V gene's germline CDR1 is LGHDT and CDR2 YNNKEL (reference sequence). CDR3 sequence: CASSSRRTDGGYTF. The CDR3 region has the DNA TGTGCCAGCAGCTCCCGACGGACAGATGGTGGCTACACCTTC.

The chain links TRBV2 to TRBJ1-2, with TRBD1 matching over 10 bases. Germline V gene sequence: CDR1 SNHLY, CDR2 FYNNEI. With 6 bases clipped from V and 4 bases from J, the junction kept 5 bases outside the gene matches. CDR3 length: 14 amino acids. The CDR3 spells CASSRDRGGYGYTF. The DNA of the CDR3 is TGTGCCAGCAGCCGGGACAGGGGCGGCTATGGCTACACCTTC.

The chain is built from TRBV27 and TRBJ1-6; D not resolved. V lost 0 bases to trimming and J lost 0 bases, with 6 bases between them. Looked up from germline, CDR1 is MNHEY and CDR2 is SMNVEV (reference sequence). The CDR3 length is 16 residues. The CDR3 sequence: CASSLSWASYNSPLHF. Here the CDR3 DNA reads TGTGCCAGCAGTTTATCATGGGCCTCCTATAATTCACCCCTCCACTTT.

This chain uses TRBV5-1 with TRBJ2-5, with a tentative D call TRBD2 (5 bases). The CDR3 consists of 13 residues. V gave up 6 bases and J gave up 0 bases, with 9 bases separating them. The germline gives CDR1 SGHRS, CDR2 YFSETQ. Here the CDR3 DNA reads TGCGCCAGCACCCGGGGAGACCAAGAGACCCAGTACTTC. This codes for CASTRGDQETQYF.

This chain connects TRBV2 to TRBJ2-5, with no clear D. CDR1 and CDR2 from the germline V gene are SNHLY and FYNNEI. Trimming cost V 5 bases and J 7 bases, with 8 bases left between them. The CDR3 length is 11 residues. The CDR3 sequence: CASSQTRTQYF. CDR3 DNA sequence: TGTGCCAGCAGTCAGACACGGACCCAGTACTTC.

The chain is built from TRBV29-1 and TRBJ2-1; maybe TRBD1 (6 bases). V dropped 4 bases and J dropped 6 bases, with 10 bases sitting between them. The CDR3 consists of 12 residues. The germline gives CDR1 SQVTM, CDR2 ANQGSEA. The CDR3 region has the DNA TGCAGCGTTGCGACAGGTTCCAATGAGCAGTTCTTC. This encodes CSVATGSNEQFF.

The genes are TRBV3-1 (or the pseudogene TRBV3-2) and TRBJ1-2; D gene ambiguous. CDR1 and CDR2 from the germline V gene are LGHDT and YNNKEL (reference sequence). The CDR3 length is 14 residues. V was pared by 1 base and J by 7 bases, with 13 bases between. The CDR3 protein is CASSQAGGLFGYTF. The CDR3 region has the DNA TGTGCCAGCAGCCAAGCTGGCGGGCTCTTTGGCTACACCTTC.

This CDR3 reads CASNLDGQEGTEAFF. Written as DNA, the CDR3 is TGCGCCAGTAATCTGGACGGACAAGAGGGCACTGAAGCTTTCTTT. The chain joins TRBV5-1 to TRBJ1-1; perhaps TRBD1 as D (5 bases). CDR1 and CDR2 (germline): SGHRS, YFSETQ. The V end lost 8 bases, the J end lost 4 bases, and 21 bases lay between the germline ends. This CDR3 contains 15 residues.

The J gene is TRBJ2-7, the V gene TRBV18, with a tentative D call TRBD1 (5 bases). In germline, CDR1 is KGHSH, CDR2 LQKENI. V lost 0 bases, J lost 2 bases, and 8 bases lay in between. This CDR3 spans 14 amino acids. The DNA for the CDR3 is TGTGCCAGCTCACCACCGGCAGGGACCTACGAGCAGTACTTC. It is translated as CASSPPAGTYEQYF.

The V call is TRBV19, the J call TRBJ2-7; D not certain. V lost 1 base, J lost 7 bases, and 11 bases lay in between. The CDR3 covers 13 residues. CDR1 LNHDA and CDR2 SQIVND come from the germline V gene (reference sequence). The CDR3 loop reads CASSIGAGREQYF. DNA for the CDR3: TGTGCCAGTAGTATAGGGGCAGGCCGAGAGCAGTACTTC.

V is TRBV24-1 and J is TRBJ1-1; 7 nucleotides line up with TRBD1. The CDR3 extends over 15 amino acids. V shed 3 bases and J 4 bases; nucleotides not matched to a gene: 7. Looked up from germline, CDR1 is KGHDR and CDR2 is SFDVKD. The CDR3 coding sequence is TGTGCCACCAGTGATCCGAGACAGGGAATCACTGAAGCTTTCTTT. Translated, it gives CATSDPRQGITEAFF.

The chain joins TRBV19 to TRBJ1-4; maybe TRBD1 (6 bases). This CDR3 has 14 amino acids. From germline, CDR1 is LNHDA and CDR2 SQIVND (reference sequence). Trimming stripped 7 bases from V and 3 bases from J, with 12 bases between. This chain's CDR3 is CASKTGLANEKLFF. CDR3 sequence (DNA): TGTGCCAGTAAAACAGGGCTGGCTAATGAAAAACTGTTTTTT.